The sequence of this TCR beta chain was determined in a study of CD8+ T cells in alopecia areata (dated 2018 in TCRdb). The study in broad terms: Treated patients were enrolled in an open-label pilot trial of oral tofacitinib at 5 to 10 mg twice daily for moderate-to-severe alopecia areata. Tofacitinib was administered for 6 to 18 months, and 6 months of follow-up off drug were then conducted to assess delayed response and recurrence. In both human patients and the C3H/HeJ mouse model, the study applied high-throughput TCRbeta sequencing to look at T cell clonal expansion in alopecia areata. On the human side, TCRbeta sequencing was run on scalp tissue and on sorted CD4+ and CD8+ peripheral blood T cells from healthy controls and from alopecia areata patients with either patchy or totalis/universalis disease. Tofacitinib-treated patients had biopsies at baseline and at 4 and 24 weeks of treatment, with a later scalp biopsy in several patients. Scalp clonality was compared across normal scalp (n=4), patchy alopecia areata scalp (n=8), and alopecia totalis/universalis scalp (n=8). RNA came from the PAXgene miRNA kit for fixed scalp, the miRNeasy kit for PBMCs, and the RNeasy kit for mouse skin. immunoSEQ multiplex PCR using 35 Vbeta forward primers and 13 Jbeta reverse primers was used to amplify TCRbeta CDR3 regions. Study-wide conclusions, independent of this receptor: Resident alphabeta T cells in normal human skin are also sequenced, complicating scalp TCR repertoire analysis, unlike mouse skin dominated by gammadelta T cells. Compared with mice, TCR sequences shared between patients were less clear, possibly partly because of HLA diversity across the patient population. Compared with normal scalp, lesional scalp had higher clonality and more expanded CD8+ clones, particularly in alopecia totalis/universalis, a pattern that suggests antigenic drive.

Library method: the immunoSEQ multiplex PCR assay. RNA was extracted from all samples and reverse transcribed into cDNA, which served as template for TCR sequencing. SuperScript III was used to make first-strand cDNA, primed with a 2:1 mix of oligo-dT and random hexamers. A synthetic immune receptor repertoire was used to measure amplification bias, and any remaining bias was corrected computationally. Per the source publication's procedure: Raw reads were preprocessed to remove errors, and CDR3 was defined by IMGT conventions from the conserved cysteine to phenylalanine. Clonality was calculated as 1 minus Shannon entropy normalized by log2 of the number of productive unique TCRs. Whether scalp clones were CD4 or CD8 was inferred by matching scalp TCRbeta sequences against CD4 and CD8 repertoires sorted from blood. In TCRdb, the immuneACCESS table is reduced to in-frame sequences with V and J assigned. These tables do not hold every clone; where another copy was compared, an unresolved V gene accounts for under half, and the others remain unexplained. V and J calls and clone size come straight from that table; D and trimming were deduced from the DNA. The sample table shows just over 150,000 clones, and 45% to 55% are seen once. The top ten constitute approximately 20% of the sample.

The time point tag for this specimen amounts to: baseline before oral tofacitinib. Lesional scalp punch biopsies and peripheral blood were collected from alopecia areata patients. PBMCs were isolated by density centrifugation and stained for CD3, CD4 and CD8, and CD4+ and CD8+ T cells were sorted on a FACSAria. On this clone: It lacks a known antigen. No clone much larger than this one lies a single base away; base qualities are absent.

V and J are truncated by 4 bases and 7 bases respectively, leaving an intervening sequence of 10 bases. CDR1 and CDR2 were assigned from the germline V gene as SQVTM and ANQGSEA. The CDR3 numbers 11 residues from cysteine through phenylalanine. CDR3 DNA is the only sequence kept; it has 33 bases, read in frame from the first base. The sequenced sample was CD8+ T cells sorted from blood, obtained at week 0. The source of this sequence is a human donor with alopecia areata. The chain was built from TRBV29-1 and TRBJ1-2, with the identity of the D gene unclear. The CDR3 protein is CSVVSTAGYTF. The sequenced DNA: TGCAGCGTTGTTTCAACAGCTGGCTACACCTTC.